A selection of T cell receptor beta chains follows, all from one sample in a study of beta chain features in type 1 diabetes. Measured with immunoSEQ multiplex PCR; TCRdb has only the in-frame clones, and not every one. The table has about 330,000 clones, around 10% seen once; the top ten hold 0.015%. The sequenced sample consisted of naive CD4+ T cells from blood. The receptors stem from a woman aged 25 to 39 in good health. The conserved cysteine and the conserved F or W are not part of the CDR3 here. A D gene is named only where the DNA matches it firmly.

TRBV28	TRBJ2-3	TRBD2	ASSLTGTSGIVGTDTQY
TRBV30	TRBJ2-1	TRBD2	AWVSGRAYNEQF
TRBV27	TRBJ1-1	.	ASSLYPGNTEAF
TRBV29-1	TRBJ1-5	.	SVVGTNQPQH
TRBV28	TRBJ2-7	TRBD1	ASSPSGTGSFGEQY
TRBV5-1	TRBJ2-5	TRBD2	ASSITGTSAGETQY
TRBV18	TRBJ2-7	TRBD2	ASSPQLAGENYEQY
TRBV5-1	TRBJ1-2	TRBD1	ASSWGTGGNYGYT
TRBV7-2	TRBJ1-5	.	ASSLRRDQPQH
TRBV29-1	TRBJ2-7	TRBD1	SVGSGTGPREQY
TRBV5-4	TRBJ2-5	.	ASSLGGLPLKETQY
TRBV4-3	TRBJ2-3	TRBD2	ASSQEWRESDTQY
TRBV4-3	TRBJ2-1	TRBD2	ASSPLSAGVGNEQF
TRBV27	TRBJ2-5	TRBD2	ASRRLAGGRQETQY
TRBV7-3	TRBJ2-1	TRBD1	ASSDQTGGNLF
TRBV5-1	TRBJ2-7	TRBD1	ASSLSGTGTYEQY
TRBV15	TRBJ2-3	.	ATQTRDTQY
TRBV10-3	TRBJ2-1	TRBD1	AISDRQGANNEQF
TRBV28	TRBJ2-1	.	ATALDNEQF
TRBV4-2	TRBJ2-3	.	ASSQAEVLTTDTQY
TRBV7-2	TRBJ2-3	TRBD2	ASSGTGRTGADTQY
TRBV18	TRBJ1-5	.	ASSLTGQLNQPQH
TRBV6-5	TRBJ2-5	TRBD1	ASSRHRGIMETQY
TRBV11-2	TRBJ2-7	TRBD1	ASSPGDSRSYEQY
TRBV4-1	TRBJ2-1	.	ASSQGSGTYNEQF
TRBV30	TRBJ2-5	TRBD1	AWNTGTEETQY
TRBV29-1	TRBJ2-1	.	SVVPGSNAYNEQF
TRBV9	TRBJ2-2	TRBD1	ASRRGTGGYTGELF